These 30 T cell receptor beta chains were all obtained from the same sample, sequenced in a study of patients and donors after allogeneic stem cell transplantation. TCRdb itself ran the RT-PCR reads through MiXCR, one entry per CDR3 protein. The sample has some 200,000 distinct CDR3 sequences; 35% to 50% are singletons. Sequencing input: blood, either unsorted or a sorted T cell fraction (not recorded which). These receptors were obtained from a human donor who was either an allogeneic HSCT recipient or a stem cell or donor lymphocyte infusion donor (not recorded which). It is not recorded whose cells these are; they may come from a transplant donor.

The V gene is TRBV7-2, the J gene TRBJ1-5, with unresolved D. The CDR3 has 15 amino acids. CDR1 SGHTA and CDR2 FQGNSA come from the germline V gene. Trimming took off 1 base at V and 4 bases at J, with 11 bases between the two ends. CDR3 protein: CASSLVGRPNQPQHF. The CDR3 DNA sequence: TGTGCCAGCAGCTTAGTCGGCAGGCCGAATCAGCCCCAGCATTTT.

Turning to this clonotype: No DNA is shown, since the ends of the CDR3 on it are uncertain; the CDR3 is the one TCRdb lists. This chain's CDR3 is CASSTPPSGRAPGSCFF. This chain links TRBV6-2 or TRBV6-3 with TRBJ2-2; the table's D call, TRBD2, has no DNA check behind it. Counting both end residues, the CDR3 totals 17 amino acids. Germline V CDR1 and CDR2: MNHEY, SVGEGT.

This clonotype was seen a handful of times. V usage is TRBV7-9 and J usage is TRBJ2-1; the match to TRBD1 covers 7 bases. The V segment lost 7 bases and the J segment 4 bases; nucleotides outside the gene matches: 10. This CDR3 is built from 15 residues. CDR1 and CDR2 (germline): SEHNR, FQNEAQ (reference sequence). The CDR3, as DNA: TGTGCCAGCACTCCCCGGGACAGAGATTACAATGAGCAGTTCTTC. Translated, it gives CASTPRDRDYNEQFF.

The J gene is TRBJ2-3, the V gene TRBV29-1; tentative D call: TRBD2 (6 bases). Trimming removed 3 bases at V and 0 bases at J, with 10 bases between. CDR3 length: 14 amino acids. The germline gives CDR1 SQVTM, CDR2 ANQGSEA. The CDR3 DNA reads TGCAGCGTTGACCTCGGGACTAGCACAGATACGCAGTATTTT. Protein product: CSVDLGTSTDTQYF.

This clonotype was counted between two and nine times. V gene TRBV5-1 combines with J gene TRBJ1-3; weak D call: TRBD1 (6 bases). V was cut by 4 bases and J by 0 bases, with 14 bases left in between. The CDR3 loop spans 16 amino acids. Germline V gene sequence: CDR1 SGHRS, CDR2 YFSETQ. DNA of the CDR3: TGCGCCAGCAGCCTAACAGGGCCGAGCTCTGGAAACACCATATATTTT. Amino acids: CASSLTGPSSGNTIYF.

This clonotype was detected a few times. J is TRBJ1-3 and V is TRBV6-5, with D tentatively TRBD1 (5 bases). From germline, CDR1 is MNHEY and CDR2 SVGAGI. CDR3 size: 18 residues. The ends were cut back, 1 base at V and 2 bases at J, with 18 bases in the middle. Written as DNA, the CDR3 is TGTGCCAGCAGTTACTTATCGGTTACCAGGGAAACTGGAAACACCATATATTTT. Protein product: CASSYLSVTRETGNTIYF.

In its sample, this clonotype was seen a few times. The gene calls are TRBV7-2 and TRBJ2-1; D uncertain. Deletions cut 3 bases from V and 8 bases from J, with 8 bases between. The CDR3 totals 12 residues. Germline-derived CDR1 and CDR2 are SGHTA and FQGNSA. In DNA form, the CDR3 reads TGTGCCAGCAGCTTCTTTGGCCATGAGCAGTTCTTC. It specifies CASSFFGHEQFF.

This chain joins TRBV6-6 and TRBJ2-7; D is unresolved. Trimming took off 6 bases at V and 3 bases at J, with 6 bases between the two ends. In germline, CDR1 is MNHNY, CDR2 SVGAGI (reference sequence). CDR3 length: 11 amino acids. CDR3 sequence (DNA): TGTGCCAGCAGCCCCTTCTACGAGCAGTACTTC. Translating it yields CASSPFYEQYF.

The CDR3 bases are TGTGCCTGGAACGGGGGAGGCAATCAGCCCCAGCATTTT. Encoded protein: CAWNGGGNQPQHF. The rearrangement uses TRBV30 and TRBJ1-5; possibly TRBD1 for D (5 bases). Germline-derived CDR1 and CDR2 are GTSNPN and SVGIG (reference sequence). The CDR3 is 13 amino acids. The ends were cut back, 4 bases at V and 2 bases at J, with 9 bases in the middle.

The chain is built from TRBV28 and TRBJ1-3; D gene uncertain. CDR1 and CDR2 from the germline V gene are MDHEN and SYDVKM. The CDR3 sequence is 16 residues long. The germline V and J ends were trimmed by 1 base and 0 bases, with 10 bases remaining between them. The CDR3: CASSLYSKLSGNTIYF. CDR3 DNA: TGTGCCAGCAGTTTATATTCGAAACTCTCTGGAAACACCATATATTTT. The whole variable domain, filled in from reference TRBV28 and TRBJ1-3, reads DVKVTQSSRYLVKRTGEKVFLECVQDMDHENMFWYRQDPGLGLRLIYFSYDVKMKEKGDIPEGYSVSREKKERFSLILESASTNQTSMYLCASSLYSKLSGNTIYFGEGSWLTVV.

The rearrangement uses TRBV6-6 and TRBJ1-1, with D possibly being TRBD1 (5 bases). Germline CDR1 MNHNY, CDR2 SVGAGI (reference sequence). This CDR3 spans 12 amino acids. Trimming stripped 7 bases from V and 1 base from J, with 7 bases between. The CDR3 spells CASTQGNTEAFF. The CDR3, as DNA: TGTGCCAGCACCCAGGGGAACACTGAAGCTTTCTTT.

The chain employs TRBV14 and TRBJ1-1, with 7 bases lining up with TRBD1. Germline lookup yields CDR1 SGHDN and CDR2 FVKESK. The V segment lost 4 bases and the J segment 1 base; nucleotides outside the gene matches: 9. There are 16 residues in the CDR3. The CDR3 DNA reads as TGTGCCAGCAGCCTAATTACAGGGGCGAAGAACACTGAAGCTTTCTTT. Translation: CASSLITGAKNTEAFF.

This clonotype occurred a few times. This chain joins TRBV6-5 and TRBJ2-2; D tentatively reads TRBD1 or TRBD2 (5 bases each). Trimming removed 5 bases from V and 10 bases from J, with 14 bases in between. This CDR3 region has 13 residues. Germline lookup yields CDR1 MNHEY and CDR2 SVGAGI. CDR3 in amino acids: CASSIQLGEELFF. The CDR3, as DNA: TGTGCCAGCAGTATCCAACTAGGGGAGGAGCTGTTTTTT.

The V and J genes are TRBV7-9 and TRBJ2-3, with D perhaps matching TRBD1 (6 bases). CDR1 and CDR2 (germline): SEHNR, FQNEAQ (reference sequence). CDR3 size: 15 residues. V was cut by 5 bases and J by 0 bases, with 12 bases left in between. The DNA for the CDR3 is TGTGCCAGCAGCCACAGGGTCCCTAGCACAGATACGCAGTATTTT. Its translation is CASSHRVPSTDTQYF. Based on the CDR3 plus reference TRBV7-9 and TRBJ2-3, the full variable domain is DTGVSQNPRHKITKRGQNVTFRCDPISEHNRLYWYRQTLGQGPEFLTYFQNEAQLEKSRLLSDRFSAERPKGSFSTLEIQRTEQGDSAMYLCASSHRVPSTDTQYFGPGTRLTVL.

This chain links TRBV11-2 with TRBJ2-2, with D tentatively TRBD2 (5 bases). The CDR3 extends over 16 amino acids. From germline, CDR1 is SGHAT and CDR2 FQNNGV. Trimming pared 0 bases from V and 8 bases from J, leaving 16 bases between. DNA of the CDR3: TGTGCCAGCAGCTTAGATCCGGGCGGGCCCCGGGGGGAGCTGTTTTTT. It encodes CASSLDPGGPRGELFF.

This clonotype was seen many times. The chain combines TRBV6-5 with TRBJ1-5; D possibly corresponds to TRBD1 (6 bases). Trimming cost V 2 bases and J 4 bases, with 9 bases left between them. CDR1 is MNHEY and CDR2 is SVGAGI in the germline V gene. The CDR3 sequence is 14 residues long. CDR3 nucleotide sequence: TGTGCCAGCAGTTACGGTCAGGGGAATCAGCCCCAGCATTTT. Translation: CASSYGQGNQPQHF.

As regards this clonotype: Its ends do not fully match the called genes, so a read error is possible. The rearrangement links TRBV12-3 or TRBV12-4 to TRBJ1-2; TRBD1 aligns across 8 bases. This CDR3 region has 16 residues. CDR3 DNA: TGTGCCAGCAGAGCACCCGGACAGGGAGGTAACTATGCCTACACCTTC. This translates into CASRAPGQGGNYAYTF.

The chain has TRBV7-9 and TRBJ1-1; unclear D gene. Deletions cut 5 bases from V and 2 bases from J, with 15 bases between. The CDR3 has 15 amino acids. Germline values: CDR1 SEHNR, CDR2 FQNEAQ (reference sequence). The CDR3 here is CASSPPEAGNTEAFF. DNA for the CDR3: TGTGCCAGCAGCCCGCCTGAGGCTGGAAACACTGAAGCTTTCTTT.

This chain connects TRBV27 to TRBJ1-6; no clear D gene. CDR3 size: 12 residues. Trimming stripped 8 bases from V and 8 bases from J, with 10 bases between. The germline V gene has CDR1 MNHEY and CDR2 SMNVEV (reference sequence). CDR3 nucleotides: TGTGCCAGCCGCGCCGCCGATTCACCCCTCCACTTT. It is translated as CASRAADSPLHF.

The chain employs TRBV7-9 and TRBJ2-1; D gene unclear. Trimming pared 5 bases from V and 0 bases from J, leaving 14 bases between. The CDR3 contains 16 residues. Looked up from germline, CDR1 is SEHNR and CDR2 is FQNEAQ (reference sequence). The CDR3 region has the DNA TGTGCCAGCAGCCTGCCGGTGGCTAGCTCCTACAATGAGCAGTTCTTC. Protein: CASSLPVASSYNEQFF. Complete variable domain (other parts from reference TRBV7-9 and TRBJ2-1): DTGVSQNPRHKITKRGQNVTFRCDPISEHNRLYWYRQTLGQGPEFLTYFQNEAQLEKSRLLSDRFSAERPKGSFSTLEIQRTEQGDSAMYLCASSLPVASSYNEQFFGPGTRLTVL.

CDR3 in amino acids: CSATRDRSYNEQFF. The CDR3 nucleotides are TGCAGTGCTACCAGGGACCGCTCCTACAATGAGCAGTTCTTC. The chain joins TRBV20-1 to TRBJ2-1; D is tentatively TRBD1 or TRBD2 (5 bases each). The CDR3 is 14 residues long. The germline V gene has CDR1 DFQATT and CDR2 SNEGSKA (reference sequence). Trimming removed 4 bases at V and 0 bases at J, with 10 bases between.

This clonotype was seen only a few times. The rearrangement joins TRBV28 to TRBJ1-1; 7 positions match TRBD1. Per the germline V gene, CDR1 is MDHEN and CDR2 is SYDVKM. The CDR3 contains 16 residues. After removal of 5 bases from V and 0 bases from J, the junction contained 9 bases not matched to a gene. The CDR3 nucleotides are TGTGCCAGCAGTCCCCGACAGGGTATCATGAACACTGAAGCTTTCTTT. Translating gives CASSPRQGIMNTEAFF. The full variable domain, rest sourced from reference TRBV28 and TRBJ1-1, is DVKVTQSSRYLVKRTGEKVFLECVQDMDHENMFWYRQDPGLGLRLIYFSYDVKMKEKGDIPEGYSVSREKKERFSLILESASTNQTSMYLCASSPRQGIMNTEAFFGQGTRLTVV.

This chain connects TRBV27 to TRBJ1-4; no clear D. The CDR3 is 14 residues long. V was cut by 3 bases and J by 6 bases, with 11 bases left in between. Germline CDR1 reads MNHEY; CDR2 reads SMNVEV (reference sequence). CDR3 residues: CASSFGRMDEKLFF. CDR3 in DNA: TGTGCCAGCAGTTTCGGTCGAATGGATGAAAAACTGTTTTTT.

The chain joins TRBV7-6 to TRBJ2-3; D ambiguous. CDR3 length equals 12 residues. Germline V CDR1 and CDR2: SGHVS, FNYEAQ. V was shortened by 1 base and J by 5 bases, with 4 bases between the two germline ends. CDR3 protein: CASSLVQDTQYF. The CDR3 DNA is TGTGCCAGCAGCTTAGTACAAGATACGCAGTATTTT.

There are a few counts of this clonotype. The J gene is TRBJ1-1, the V gene TRBV5-1; D not resolved. V dropped 2 bases and J dropped 0 bases, with 11 bases sitting between them. Germline CDR1 reads SGHRS; CDR2 reads YFSETQ. The CDR3 loop spans 15 amino acids. CDR3 DNA: TGCGCCAGCAGCTTTGTAGGAGACATGAACACTGAAGCTTTCTTT. Its protein product is CASSFVGDMNTEAFF.

The chain couples TRBV3-1 to TRBJ1-2; D gene uncertain. Trimming shortened V by 4 bases and J by 8 bases, and 14 bases separated the two germline ends. Germline assignment: CDR1 LGHDT and CDR2 YNNKEL (reference sequence). This CDR3 has 13 amino acids. Written as DNA, the CDR3 is TGTGCCAGCAGCCCCCTTTCGCCCGGAGGCTACACCTTC. It translates to CASSPLSPGGYTF. The variable domain in full, with the rest retrieved from reference TRBV3-1 and TRBJ1-2, is DTAVSQTPKYLVTQMGNDKSIKCEQNLGHDTMYWYKQDSKKFLKIMFSYNNKELIINETVPNRFSPKSPDKAHLNLHINSLELGDSAVYFCASSPLSPGGYTFGSGTRLTVV.

This clonotype was found once. The CDR3 reads CASSSKTNTEAFF. The CDR3 DNA reads TGCGCCAGCAGCTCTAAAACTAACACTGAAGCTTTCTTT. The genes are TRBV5-1 and TRBJ1-1; no definite D call. Germline V CDR1 and CDR2: SGHRS, YFSETQ. The CDR3 spans 13 residues. V dropped 3 bases and J dropped 2 bases, with 8 bases sitting between them. Together with reference TRBV5-1 and TRBJ1-1, the CDR3 gives the full variable domain: KAGVTQTPRYLIKTRGQQVTLSCSPISGHRSVSWYQQTPGQGLQFLFEYFSETQRNKGNFPGRFSGRQFSNSRSEMNVSTLELGDSALYLCASSSKTNTEAFFGQGTRLTVV.

The CDR3 region is CASSLGGTFPYEQYF. The DNA for the CDR3 is TGTGCCAGCAGCCTGGGCGGGACCTTCCCCTACGAGCAGTACTTC. V is TRBV27 and J is TRBJ2-7, with D possibly matching TRBD2 (6 bases). With 6 bases removed from V and 2 bases from J, the gap between germline ends came to 17 bases. There are 15 residues in the CDR3. The germline V gene has CDR1 MNHEY and CDR2 SMNVEV (reference sequence).

In this sample, this clonotype turned up a few times. The V gene is TRBV7-9, the J gene TRBJ2-3, with unresolved D. The ends were cut back, 2 bases at V and 0 bases at J, with 9 bases in the middle. In germline, CDR1 is SEHNR, CDR2 FQNEAQ (reference sequence). This CDR3 spans 15 amino acids. In nucleotides, the CDR3 is TGTGCCAGCAGCTTACCACCTTTTAGCACAGATACGCAGTATTTT. The encoded protein is CASSLPPFSTDTQYF. The variable domain in full, with the rest retrieved from reference TRBV7-9 and TRBJ2-3, is DTGVSQNPRHKITKRGQNVTFRCDPISEHNRLYWYRQTLGQGPEFLTYFQNEAQLEKSRLLSDRFSAERPKGSFSTLEIQRTEQGDSAMYLCASSLPPFSTDTQYFGPGTRLTVL.

In this sample, this clonotype turned up a few times. The rearrangement uses TRBV9 and TRBJ2-2, with D possibly being TRBD2 (5 bases). The V end was cut by 3 bases, the J end by 4 bases, with 22 bases between. CDR3 length equals 18 residues. CDR1 is SGDLS, CDR2 YYNGEE, per germline. This CDR3 is CASSAVAPALGSTGELFF. The CDR3 DNA is TGTGCCAGCAGCGCCGTAGCACCCGCTTTGGGGAGCACCGGGGAGCTGTTTTTT.